Listed below are T cell receptor beta chains from one sample, sequenced in a study of regulatory T cells in long-lasting Graves disease. MiXCR, applied by TCRdb to the multiplex PCR reads, yields one record per CDR3 protein. The sample has under 450,000 distinct CDR3 sequences, about 12% seen once; the top ten hold approximately 19%. The same specimen was also included in a second study, on T cells in Graves' hyperthyroidism and ophthalmopathy.

Here the sequenced sample was peripheral blood mononuclear cells (PBMCs), taken at new diagnosis, from a patient treated with antithyroid drugs. Receptors were obtained from a woman aged 18 to 35 with Graves disease. The CDR3 runs from the conserved cysteine through the conserved F or W. The D gene is left open where the match is weak. Clone size is shown for a subset of rows, as once, few, many or a class of expanded clone.

TRBV9,NA,NA,TRBJ1-2,CASSGSSLGGNYGYTF,TGTGCCAGCAGCGGTAGCTCATTGGGAGGGAACTATGGCTACACCTTC
TRBV20-1,many,TRBD2,TRBJ2-7,CSARSGPGGGHEQYF,TGCAGTGCTAGATCGGGACCGGGAGGAGGGCACGAGCAGTACTTC
TRBV20-1,many,TRBD2,TRBJ2-4,CSANAEAGSNWNIQYF,TGCAGTGCTAACGCCGAAGCGGGAAGTAATTGGAACATTCAGTACTTC
TRBV12-3/TRBV12-4,NA,TRBD2,TRBJ2-3,CASSRASGRGTDTQYF,TGTGCCAGCAGTAGAGCTAGCGGGAGAGGAACAGATACGCAGTATTTT
TRBV7-2,once,TRBD1,TRBJ1-1,CASSLRGQGRMNTEAFF,TGTGCCAGCAGCTTACGGGGACAGGGTCGGATGAACACTGAAGCTTTCTTT
TRBV7-2,NA,NA,TRBJ1-1,CASSFGAGNAEAFF,TGTGCCAGCAGCTTTGGGGCGGGGAACGCTGAGGCTTTCTTT
TRBV3-1,many,TRBD2,TRBJ2-2,CASSQDREGTGELFF,TGTGCCAGCAGCCAAGATCGGGAGGGCACCGGGGAGCTGTTTTTT
TRBV6-5,many,TRBD1,TRBJ1-2,CASSSGQGVYGYTF,TGTGCCAGCAGTTCAGGACAGGGAGTCTATGGCTACACCTTC
TRBV11-3,many,NA,TRBJ2-5,CASSLMGDGTQYF,TGTGCCAGCAGCCTAATGGGGGATGGGACCCAGTACTTC
TRBV4-3,NA,NA,TRBJ2-6,CASSQEPHSGANVLTF,TGCGCCAGCAGCCAAGAACCCCACTCTGGGGCCAACGTCCTGACTTTC
TRBV28,many,NA,TRBJ2-7,CASSSPGVDYEQYF,TGTGCCAGCAGCTCCCCGGGGGTCGACTACGAGCAGTACTTC
TRBV7-2,many,TRBD2,TRBJ2-3,CASSFGLLAGGGRSGDTQYF,TGTGCCAGCAGCTTTGGATTGTTGGCGGGGGGAGGCCGAAGCGGAGATACGCAGTATTTT
TRBV4-1,few,TRBD2,TRBJ2-7,CASSPSGGGPYEQYF,TGCGCCAGCAGCCCTAGTGGGGGAGGGCCATACGAGCAGTACTTC
TRBV5-4,NA,NA,TRBJ1-3,CASSFPQGGENTIYF,TGTGCCAGCAGCTTCCCCCAAGGGGGGGAAAACACCATATATTTT
TRBV20-1,many,NA,TRBJ2-1,CSASRGFGGGFNEQFF,TGCAGTGCGTCGAGGGGGTTTGGAGGCGGTTTCAATGAGCAGTTCTTC
TRBV11-2,many,TRBD2,TRBJ2-7,CASSFRPPTSGMGEQYF,TGTGCCAGCAGCTTTAGGCCCCCGACTAGCGGGATGGGGGAGCAGTACTTC
TRBV6-5,many,NA,TRBJ2-7,CASSYEAYSVSEQYF,TGTGCCAGCAGTTACGAGGCCTATAGCGTCTCCGAGCAGTACTTC
TRBV9,once,TRBD2,TRBJ2-7,CASSVFSRAGGSYEQYF,TGTGCCAGCAGCGTATTCTCCAGGGCGGGAGGGTCCTACGAGCAGTACTTC
TRBV7-9,NA,NA,TRBJ2-4,CASSPPPSYRDIQYF,TGTGCCAGCAGCCCACCTCCAAGTTACCGGGACATTCAGTACTTC
TRBV28,many,NA,TRBJ1-4,CASTFWEGEKLFF,TGTGCCAGCACCTTCTGGGAGGGTGAAAAACTGTTTTTT
TRBV18,many,TRBD1,TRBJ1-1,CASFMTGKVKRAEAFF,TGTGCCAGCTTTATGACAGGGAAGGTGAAGAGAGCTGAAGCTTTCTTT
TRBV29-1,NA,TRBD2,TRBJ2-3,CSVVIRLAGSTDTQYF,TGCAGCGTTGTGATAAGGCTAGCGGGAAGCACAGATACGCAGTATTTT
TRBV5-1,many,NA,TRBJ2-3,CASSYPHLGGTDTQYF,TGCGCCAGCAGCTACCCCCACTTGGGAGGCACAGATACGCAGTATTTT
TRBV4-1,NA,NA,TRBJ2-7,CASSPLTQGAYEQHF,TGCGCCAGCAGCCCACTCACACAGGGTGCCTACGAGCAGCACTTC
TRBV7-2,many,NA,TRBJ1-5,CASSLEADRPQHF,TGTGCCAGCAGCTTAGAAGCTGACCGGCCCCAGCATTTT
TRBV28,many,TRBD2,TRBJ2-3,CASSDTSGRYLHTQYF,TGTGCCAGCAGCGATACTAGCGGGCGGTACTTACATACGCAGTATTTT
TRBV29-1,many,NA,TRBJ2-7,CSVEGAGDYEQYF,TGCAGCGTTGAAGGCGCAGGGGATTACGAGCAGTACTTC
TRBV7-3,few,NA,TRBJ1-6,CARPWGSPLHF,TGTGCCAGACCGTGGGGTTCACCCCTCCACTTT
TRBV4-3,few,NA,TRBJ1-1,CASRKRGDTEAFF,TGCGCCAGCAGAAAAAGGGGCGACACTGAAGCTTTCTTT
TRBV29-1,few,NA,TRBJ1-2,CSVERVQQNYGYTF,TGCAGCGTCGAAAGGGTCCAGCAGAACTATGGCTACACCTTC
TRBV7-3,few,NA,TRBJ1-2,CASSFTGQTGYTF,TGTGCCAGCAGCTTCACAGGGCAAACTGGCTACACCTTC
TRBV9,many,NA,TRBJ2-1,CASSRQISYNEQFF,TGTGCCAGCAGCCGTCAGATCTCCTACAATGAGCAGTTCTTC